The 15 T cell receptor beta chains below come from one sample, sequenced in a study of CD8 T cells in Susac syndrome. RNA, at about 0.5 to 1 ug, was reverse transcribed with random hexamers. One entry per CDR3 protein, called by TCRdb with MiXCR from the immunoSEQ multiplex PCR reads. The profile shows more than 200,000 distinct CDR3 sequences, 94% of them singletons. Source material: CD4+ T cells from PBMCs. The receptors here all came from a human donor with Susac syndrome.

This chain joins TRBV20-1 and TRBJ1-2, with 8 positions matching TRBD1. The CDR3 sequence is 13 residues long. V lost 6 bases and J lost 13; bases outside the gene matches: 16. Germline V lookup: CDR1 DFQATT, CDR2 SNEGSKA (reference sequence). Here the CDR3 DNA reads TGCAGTGCCCAGGGGGCGGGACCGAGTTATGTCACCTTC. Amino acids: CSAQGAGPSYVTF.

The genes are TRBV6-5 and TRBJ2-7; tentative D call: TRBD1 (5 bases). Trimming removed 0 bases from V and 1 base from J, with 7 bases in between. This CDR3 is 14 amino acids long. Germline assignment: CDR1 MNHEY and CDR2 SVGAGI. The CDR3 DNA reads TGTGCCAGCAGTTACTCGGCAGGGTCCTACGAGCAGTACTTC. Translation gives CASSYSAGSYEQYF.

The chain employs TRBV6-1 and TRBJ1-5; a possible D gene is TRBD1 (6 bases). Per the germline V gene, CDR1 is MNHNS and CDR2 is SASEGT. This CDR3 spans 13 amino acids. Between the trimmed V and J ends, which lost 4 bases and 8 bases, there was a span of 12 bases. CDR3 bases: TGTGCCAGCAGTGTCAGGGGTACGGAGCCCCAGCATTTT. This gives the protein CASSVRGTEPQHF.

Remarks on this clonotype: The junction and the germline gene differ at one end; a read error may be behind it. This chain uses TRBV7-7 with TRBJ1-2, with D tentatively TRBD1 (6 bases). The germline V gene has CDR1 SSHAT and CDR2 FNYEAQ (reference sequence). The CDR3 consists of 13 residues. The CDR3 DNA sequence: TGTGCTAGCAGCCCCATTGCCGGGGGCGGCTACACCTTC. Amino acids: CASSPIAGGGYTF.

Here the CDR3 DNA reads TGTGCCAGCAGCCCAGGAGATGGACAGGGAAGTCGCGCTTTCTTT. Its translation: CASSPGDGQGSRAFF. The genes are TRBV12-3 or TRBV12-4 and TRBJ1-1; 8 bases line up with TRBD1. After removal of 6 bases from V and 11 bases from J, the junction contained 17 bases not matched to a gene. This CDR3 is 15 amino acids long.

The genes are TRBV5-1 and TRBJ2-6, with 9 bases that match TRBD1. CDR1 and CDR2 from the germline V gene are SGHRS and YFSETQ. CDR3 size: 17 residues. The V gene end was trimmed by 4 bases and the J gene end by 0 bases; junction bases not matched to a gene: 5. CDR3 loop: CASSLRTGDSGANVLTF. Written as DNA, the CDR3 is TGCGCCAGCAGCCTAAGGACAGGGGACTCTGGGGCCAACGTCCTGACTTTC.

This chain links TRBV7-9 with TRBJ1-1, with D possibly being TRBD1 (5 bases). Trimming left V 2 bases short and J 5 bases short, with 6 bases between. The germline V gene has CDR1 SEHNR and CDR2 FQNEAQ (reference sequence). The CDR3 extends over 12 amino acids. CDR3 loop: CASSLKGTEAFF. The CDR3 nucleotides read TGTGCCAGCAGCTTAAAGGGGACTGAAGCTTTCTTT. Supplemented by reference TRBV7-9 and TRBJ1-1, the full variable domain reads DTGVSQNPRHKITKRGQNVTFRCDPISEHNRLYWYRQTLGQGPEFLTYFQNEAQLEKSRLLSDRFSAERPKGSFSTLEIQRTEQGDSAMYLCASSLKGTEAFFGQGTRLTVV.

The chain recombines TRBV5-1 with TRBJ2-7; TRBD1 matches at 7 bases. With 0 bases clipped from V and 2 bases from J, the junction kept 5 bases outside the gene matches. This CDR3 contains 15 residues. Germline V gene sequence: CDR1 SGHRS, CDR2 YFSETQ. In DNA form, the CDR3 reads TGCGCCAGCAGCTTGGCTGCGACAGGGACCTACGAGCAGTACTTC. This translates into CASSLAATGTYEQYF.

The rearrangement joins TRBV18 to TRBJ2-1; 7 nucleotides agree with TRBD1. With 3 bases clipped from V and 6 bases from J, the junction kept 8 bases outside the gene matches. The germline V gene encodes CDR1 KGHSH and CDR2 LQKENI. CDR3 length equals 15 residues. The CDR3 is CASSPIQQGINEQFF. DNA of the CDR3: TGTGCCAGCTCACCCATCCAACAGGGGATCAATGAGCAGTTCTTC.

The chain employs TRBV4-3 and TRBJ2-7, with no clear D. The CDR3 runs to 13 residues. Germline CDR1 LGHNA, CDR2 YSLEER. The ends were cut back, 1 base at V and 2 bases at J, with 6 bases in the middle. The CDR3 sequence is CASSQGQTYEQYF. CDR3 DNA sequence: TGCGCCAGCAGCCAAGGCCAGACCTACGAGCAGTACTTC.

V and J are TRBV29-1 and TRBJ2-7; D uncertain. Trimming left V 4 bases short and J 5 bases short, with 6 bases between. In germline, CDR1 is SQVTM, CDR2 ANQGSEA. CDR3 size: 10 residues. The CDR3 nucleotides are TGCAGCGTTGTTGGACACGAGCAGTACTTC. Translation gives CSVVGHEQYF.

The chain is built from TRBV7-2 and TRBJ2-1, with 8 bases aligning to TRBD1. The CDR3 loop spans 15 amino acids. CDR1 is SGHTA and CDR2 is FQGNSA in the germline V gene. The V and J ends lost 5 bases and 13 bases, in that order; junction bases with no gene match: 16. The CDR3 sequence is CASSPPRTGLGGQFF. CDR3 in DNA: TGTGCCAGCAGCCCGCCGCGGACAGGGCTGGGCGGCCAGTTCTTC. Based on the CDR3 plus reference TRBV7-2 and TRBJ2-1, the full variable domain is GAGVSQSPSNKVTEKGKDVELRCDPISGHTALYWYRQSLGQGLEFLIYFQGNSAPDKSGLPSDRFSAERTGGSVSTLTIQRTQQEDSAVYLCASSPPRTGLGGQFFGPGTRLTVL.

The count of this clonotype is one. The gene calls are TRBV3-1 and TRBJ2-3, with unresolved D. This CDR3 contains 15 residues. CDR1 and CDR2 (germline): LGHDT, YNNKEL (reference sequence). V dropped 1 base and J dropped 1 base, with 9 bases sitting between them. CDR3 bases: TGTGCCAGCAGCCAAGCAGTCCGGGGCACAGATACGCAGTATTTT. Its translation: CASSQAVRGTDTQYF.

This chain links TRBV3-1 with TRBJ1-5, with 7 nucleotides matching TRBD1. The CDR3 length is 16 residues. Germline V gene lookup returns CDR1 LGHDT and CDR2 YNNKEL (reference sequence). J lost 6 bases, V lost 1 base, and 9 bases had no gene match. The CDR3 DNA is TGTGCCAGCAGCCAAGGTTTGGGACAGATGAGTCAGCCCCAGCATTTT. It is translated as CASSQGLGQMSQPQHF. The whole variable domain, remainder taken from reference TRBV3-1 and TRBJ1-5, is DTAVSQTPKYLVTQMGNDKSIKCEQNLGHDTMYWYKQDSKKFLKIMFSYNNKELIINETVPNRFSPKSPDKAHLNLHINSLELGDSAVYFCASSQGLGQMSQPQHFGDGTRLSIL.

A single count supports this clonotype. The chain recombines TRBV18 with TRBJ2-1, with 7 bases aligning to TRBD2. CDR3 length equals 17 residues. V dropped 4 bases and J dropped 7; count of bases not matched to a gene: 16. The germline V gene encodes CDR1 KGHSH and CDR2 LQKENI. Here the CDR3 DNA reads TGTGCCAGCTCACGTAACCCGGGACTAAATGTTAAGAATGAGCAGTTCTTC. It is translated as CASSRNPGLNVKNEQFF. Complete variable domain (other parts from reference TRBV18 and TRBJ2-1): NAGVMQNPRHLVRRRGQEARLRCSPMKGHSHVYWYRQLPEEGLKFMVYLQKENIIDESGMPKERFSAEFPKEGPSILRIQQVVRGDSAAYFCASSRNPGLNVKNEQFFGPGTRLTVL.